Below, 13 T cell receptor beta chains from the same sample are listed, as sequenced in a study of CD8 T cells in Susac syndrome. Reverse transcription of roughly 0.5 to 1 ug RNA was carried out with random hexamers. Via MiXCR, TCRdb re-called the immunoSEQ multiplex PCR reads, giving one row per CDR3 protein. The sample lists 80,000 to 90,000 distinct CDR3 sequences, over 85% seen once, with around 0.34% in the top ten. Material for sequencing was CD8+ T cells from PBMCs. These receptor sequences come from a human donor in good health.

This clonotype was seen just once. This chain links TRBV7-2 with TRBJ2-3; D not certain. This CDR3 has 14 amino acids. CDR1 and CDR2 from the germline V gene are SGHTA and FQGNSA. Trimming removed 4 bases at V and 0 bases at J, with 8 bases between. CDR3 amino acids: CASSSGPSTDTQYF. CDR3 DNA sequence: TGTGCCAGCAGCTCCGGACCGAGCACAGATACGCAGTATTTT.

The rearrangement joins TRBV27 to TRBJ2-6, with 9 bases matching TRBD1. Trimming removed 3 bases from V and 1 base from J; junction bases left unmatched: 10. The CDR3 runs to 19 residues. From germline, CDR1 is MNHEY and CDR2 SMNVEV (reference sequence). The chain's CDR3 is CASSLYGTGIGSGANVLTF. The CDR3 DNA reads TGTGCCAGCAGTTTGTACGGGACAGGGATTGGATCTGGGGCCAACGTCCTGACTTTC.

The rearrangement joins TRBV5-1 to TRBJ1-6; 10 nucleotides align to TRBD1. V lost 2 bases, J lost 8 bases, and 4 bases stayed unmatched. This CDR3 spans 15 amino acids. Germline CDR1 reads SGHRS; CDR2 reads YFSETQ. CDR3 DNA: TGCGCCAGCAGCTTCCGACAGGGGGCCGATTCACCCCTCCACTTT. Residues: CASSFRQGADSPLHF.

This chain links TRBV2 with TRBJ1-1; possibly TRBD1 for D (5 bases). This CDR3 comprises 15 residues. Looked up from germline, CDR1 is SNHLY and CDR2 is FYNNEI. Trimming removed 8 bases from V and 0 bases from J, with 16 bases in between. CDR3 nucleotides: TGTGCCAGCCTCCCCGGGGGGGGACTGAACACTGAAGCTTTCTTT. Translation: CASLPGGGLNTEAFF.

This clonotype appeared once. The chain uses TRBV20-1 and TRBJ1-1, with no clear D. CDR1 DFQATT and CDR2 SNEGSKA come from the germline V gene (reference sequence). Trimming took 6 bases from V and 1 from J, leaving 9 bases between them. CDR3 size: 12 residues. CDR3: CSAPDWNTEAFF. The CDR3 DNA is TGCAGTGCGCCCGATTGGAACACTGAAGCTTTCTTT.

The gene calls are TRBV4-1 and TRBJ2-7, with TRBD1 matching 7 bases. Trimming at V came to 0 bases and at J to 3 bases, leaving 8 bases not matched to a gene. Germline CDR1 and CDR2: MGHRA and YSYEKL. This CDR3 is 16 amino acids long. This chain's CDR3 is CASSQELMGQNYEQYF. The DNA for the CDR3 is TGCGCCAGCAGCCAAGAATTGATGGGACAGAACTACGAGCAGTACTTC.

V and J are TRBV7-9 and TRBJ1-2; 9 bases are a match to TRBD1. The CDR3 length is 15 residues. Germline assignment: CDR1 SEHNR and CDR2 FQNEAQ (reference sequence). V trimming: 5 bases; J trimming: 8 bases; junction bases outside the gene matches: 12. CDR3 nucleotides: TGTGCCAGCAGCGACGGGACAGGGATTTCGTTAGGCTACACCTTC. It is translated as CASSDGTGISLGYTF.

The chain combines TRBV2 with TRBJ2-7; tentative D call: TRBD1 (5 bases). CDR3 length equals 15 residues. Trimming took 8 bases from V and 5 from J, leaving 22 bases between them. Germline V gives CDR1 SNHLY, CDR2 FYNNEI. The CDR3 nucleotides read TGTGCCAGCCGCCCTCGAGTAGGGGAAAACCACGAGCAGTACTTC. The encoded protein is CASRPRVGENHEQYF. Drawing the rest from reference TRBV2 and TRBJ2-7, the complete variable domain is EPEVTQTPSHQVTQMGQEVILRCVPISNHLYFYWYRQILGQKVEFLVSFYNNEISEKSEIFDDQFSVERPDGSNFTLKIRSTKLEDSAMYFCASRPRVGENHEQYFGPGTRLTVT.

The rearrangement joins TRBV14 to TRBJ2-3; 8 positions match TRBD2. This CDR3 spans 14 amino acids. Trimming cost V 2 bases and J 7 bases; bases outside gene matches: 5. CDR1 and CDR2 (germline): SGHDN, FVKESK. Here the CDR3 DNA reads TGTGCCAGCAGCCAAACGGGGGGGTTCAATACGCAGTATTTT. This sequence encodes CASSQTGGFNTQYF.

The chain couples TRBV2 to TRBJ2-2; D not resolved. The germline gives CDR1 SNHLY, CDR2 FYNNEI. CDR3 size: 14 residues. V was cut by 5 bases and J by 4 bases, with 11 bases left in between. CDR3 in DNA: TGTGCCAGCAGTCCGGGTTTAGCCACCGGGGAGCTGTTTTTT. Translating it yields CASSPGLATGELFF.

In its sample, this clonotype was seen once. The CDR3 loop is CSGLQVYGYTF. The CDR3 bases are TGCAGCGGCCTACAGGTCTATGGCTACACCTTC. The genes are TRBV29-1 and TRBJ1-2; D is perhaps TRBD1 (5 bases). CDR1 SQVTM and CDR2 ANQGSEA come from the germline V gene. The V and J ends lost 7 bases and 4 bases respectively, with 10 bases between them. This CDR3 region has 11 residues.

V usage is TRBV13 and J usage is TRBJ1-2; 7 nucleotides agree with TRBD1. V lost 5 bases and J lost 5; bases outside the gene matches: 8. Germline CDR1 reads PRHDT; CDR2 reads FYEKMQ (reference sequence). The CDR3 spans 14 residues. The CDR3 DNA sequence: TGTGCCAGCAGCGGTTCGGACAGGAGATATGGCTACACCTTC. It codes for CASSGSDRRYGYTF.

J is TRBJ2-2 and V is TRBV7-6, with D hard to call. The CDR3 covers 13 residues. CDR1 SGHVS and CDR2 FNYEAQ come from the germline V gene. The V end was cut by 4 bases, the J end by 3 bases, with 6 bases between. CDR3 region: CASSSDDTGELFF. Written as DNA, the CDR3 is TGTGCCAGCAGCTCCGACGACACCGGGGAGCTGTTTTTT. The full variable domain, its missing parts supplied by reference TRBV7-6 and TRBJ2-2, is GAGVSQSPRYKVTKRGQDVALRCDPISGHVSLYWYRQALGQGPEFLTYFNYEAQQDKSGLPNDRFSAERPEGSISTLTIQRTEQRDSAMYRCASSSDDTGELFFGEGSRLTVL.